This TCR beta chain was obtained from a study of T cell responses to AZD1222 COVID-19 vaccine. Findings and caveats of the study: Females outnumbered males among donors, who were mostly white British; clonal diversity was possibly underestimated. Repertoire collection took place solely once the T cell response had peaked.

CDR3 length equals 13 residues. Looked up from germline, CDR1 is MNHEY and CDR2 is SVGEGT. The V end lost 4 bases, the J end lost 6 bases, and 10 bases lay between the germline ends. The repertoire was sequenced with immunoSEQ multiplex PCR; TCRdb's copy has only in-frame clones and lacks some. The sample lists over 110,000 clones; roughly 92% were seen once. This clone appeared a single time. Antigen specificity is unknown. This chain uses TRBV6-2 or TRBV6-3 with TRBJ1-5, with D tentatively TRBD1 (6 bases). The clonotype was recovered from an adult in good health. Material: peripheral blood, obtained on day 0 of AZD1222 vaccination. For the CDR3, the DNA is TGTGCCAGCAGTTTGACAGGTGGTCAGCCCCAGCATTTT. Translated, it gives CASSLTGGQPQHF.